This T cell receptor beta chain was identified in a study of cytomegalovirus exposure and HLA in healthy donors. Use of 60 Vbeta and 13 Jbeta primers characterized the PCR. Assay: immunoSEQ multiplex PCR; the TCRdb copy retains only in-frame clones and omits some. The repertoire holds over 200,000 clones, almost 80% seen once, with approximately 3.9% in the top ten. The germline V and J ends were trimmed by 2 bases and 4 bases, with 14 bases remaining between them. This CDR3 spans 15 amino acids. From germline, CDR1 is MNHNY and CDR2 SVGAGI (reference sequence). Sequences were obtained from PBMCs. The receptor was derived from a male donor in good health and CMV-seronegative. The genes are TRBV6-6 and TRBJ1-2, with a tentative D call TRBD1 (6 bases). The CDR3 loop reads CASSYEGRGAYGYTF. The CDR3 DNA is TGTGCCAGCAGTTACGAAGGCAGGGGAGCCTATGGCTACACCTTC.